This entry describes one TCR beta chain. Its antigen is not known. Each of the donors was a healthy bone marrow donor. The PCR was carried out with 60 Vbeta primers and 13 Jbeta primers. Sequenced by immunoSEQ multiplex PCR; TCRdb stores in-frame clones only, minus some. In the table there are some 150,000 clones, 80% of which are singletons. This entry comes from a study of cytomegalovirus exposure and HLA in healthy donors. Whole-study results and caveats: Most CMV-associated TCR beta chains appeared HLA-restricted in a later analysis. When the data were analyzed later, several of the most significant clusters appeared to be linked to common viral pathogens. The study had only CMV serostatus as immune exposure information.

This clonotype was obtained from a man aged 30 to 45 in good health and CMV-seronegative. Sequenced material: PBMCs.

The CDR3 sequence: CASSGDSLSPLHF. The CDR3 DNA is TGTGCCAGCAGCGGCGACAGCCTTTCACCCCTCCACTTT. The J gene is TRBJ1-6, the V gene TRBV9, with a possible D match to TRBD1 (5 bases). The V gene's germline CDR1 is SGDLS and CDR2 YYNGEE. The CDR3 covers 13 residues. The V end lost 3 bases, the J end lost 9 bases, and 10 bases lay between the germline ends.